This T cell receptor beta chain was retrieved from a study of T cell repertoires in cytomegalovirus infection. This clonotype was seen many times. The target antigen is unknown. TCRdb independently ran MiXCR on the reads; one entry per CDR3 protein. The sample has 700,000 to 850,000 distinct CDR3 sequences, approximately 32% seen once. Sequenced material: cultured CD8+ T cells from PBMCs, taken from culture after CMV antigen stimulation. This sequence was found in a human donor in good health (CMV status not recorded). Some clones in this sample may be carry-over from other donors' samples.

CDR3 sequence: CASSLEGTGGSYEQYF. The CDR3 DNA sequence: TGTGCCAGCAGCTTAGAAGGGACAGGGGGCTCCTACGAGCAGTACTTC. The V call is TRBV7-9, the J call TRBJ2-7; 11 positions agree with TRBD1. The junction had 2 bases not matched to a gene; V was cut back by 1 base and J by 0 bases. The CDR3 spans 16 residues. The germline V gene has CDR1 SEHNR and CDR2 FQNEAQ (reference sequence).